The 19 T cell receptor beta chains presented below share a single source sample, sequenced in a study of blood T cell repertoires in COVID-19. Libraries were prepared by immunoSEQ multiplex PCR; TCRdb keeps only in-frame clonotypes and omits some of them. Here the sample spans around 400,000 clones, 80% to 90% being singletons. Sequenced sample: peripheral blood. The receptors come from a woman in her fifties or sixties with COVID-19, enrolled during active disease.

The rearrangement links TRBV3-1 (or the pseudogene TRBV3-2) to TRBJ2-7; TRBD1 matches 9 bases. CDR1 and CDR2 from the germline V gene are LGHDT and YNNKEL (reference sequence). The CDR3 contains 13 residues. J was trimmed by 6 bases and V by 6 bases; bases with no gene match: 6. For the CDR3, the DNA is TGTGCCAGCAGAGGGACAGGGTCCCGCGAGCAGTACTTC. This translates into CASRGTGSREQYF.

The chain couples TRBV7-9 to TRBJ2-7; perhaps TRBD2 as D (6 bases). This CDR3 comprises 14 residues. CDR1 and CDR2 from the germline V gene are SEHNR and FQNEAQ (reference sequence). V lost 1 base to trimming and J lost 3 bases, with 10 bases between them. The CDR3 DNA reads TGTGCCAGCAGCTTAGTCGGACTAAACTACGAGCAGTACTTC. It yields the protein CASSLVGLNYEQYF.

CDR3 residues: CASSRRDRDNEQYF. Written as DNA, the CDR3 is TGTGCCAGCAGTCGGCGGGACAGGGACAACGAGCAGTACTTC. This chain joins TRBV2 and TRBJ2-7; 9 bases match TRBD1. Trimming at V came to 5 bases and at J to 5 bases, leaving 7 bases not matched to a gene. Looked up from germline, CDR1 is SNHLY and CDR2 is FYNNEI. There are 14 residues in the CDR3.

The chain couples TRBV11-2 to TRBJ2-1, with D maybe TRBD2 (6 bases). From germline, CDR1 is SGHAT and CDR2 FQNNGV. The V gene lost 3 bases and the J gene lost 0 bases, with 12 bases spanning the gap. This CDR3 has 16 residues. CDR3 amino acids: CASSFGGASSYNEQFF. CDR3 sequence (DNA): TGTGCCAGCAGCTTTGGCGGGGCTAGCTCCTACAATGAGCAGTTCTTC.

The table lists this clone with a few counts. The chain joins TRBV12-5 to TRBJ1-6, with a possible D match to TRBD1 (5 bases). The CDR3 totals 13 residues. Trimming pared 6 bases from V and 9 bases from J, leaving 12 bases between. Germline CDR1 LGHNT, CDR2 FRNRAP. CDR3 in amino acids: CASGLDSSSPLHF. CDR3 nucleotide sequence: TGTGCTAGTGGCCTCGACAGTTCTTCACCCCTCCACTTT.

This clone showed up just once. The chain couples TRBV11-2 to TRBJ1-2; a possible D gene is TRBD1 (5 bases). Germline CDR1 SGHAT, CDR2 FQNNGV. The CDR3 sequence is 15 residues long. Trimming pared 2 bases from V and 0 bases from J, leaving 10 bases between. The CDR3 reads CASSLLPGSNYGYTF. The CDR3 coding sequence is TGTGCCAGCAGCTTATTGCCAGGGTCTAACTATGGCTACACCTTC.

The CDR3 sequence is CASSHGQGYGYTF. CDR3 coding DNA: TGTGCCAGCAGCCACGGACAGGGCTATGGCTACACCTTC. The V and J genes are TRBV11-2 and TRBJ1-2; 8 positions agree with TRBD1. J lost 4 bases, V lost 5 bases, and 3 bases had no gene match. Germline V lookup: CDR1 SGHAT, CDR2 FQNNGV. The CDR3 is 13 residues long.

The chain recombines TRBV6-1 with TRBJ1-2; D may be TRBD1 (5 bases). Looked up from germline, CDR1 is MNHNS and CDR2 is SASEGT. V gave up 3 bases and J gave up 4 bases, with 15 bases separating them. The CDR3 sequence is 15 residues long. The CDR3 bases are TGTGCCAGCAGTGAGTTCCAGGGTGGTGTCTATGGCTACACCTTC. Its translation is CASSEFQGGVYGYTF.

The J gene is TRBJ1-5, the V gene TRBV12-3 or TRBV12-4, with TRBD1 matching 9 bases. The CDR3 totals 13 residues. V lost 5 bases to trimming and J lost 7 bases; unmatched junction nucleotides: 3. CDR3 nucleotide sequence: TGTGCCAGCAGTGGACAGGGGCTCCAGCCCCAGCATTTT. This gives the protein CASSGQGLQPQHF.

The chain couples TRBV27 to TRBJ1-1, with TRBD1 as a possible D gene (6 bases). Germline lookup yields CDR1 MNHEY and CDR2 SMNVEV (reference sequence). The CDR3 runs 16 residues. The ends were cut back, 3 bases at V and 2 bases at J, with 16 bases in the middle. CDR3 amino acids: CASSFLTGSPNTEAFF. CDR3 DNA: TGTGCCAGCAGTTTCTTGACAGGATCCCCTAACACTGAAGCTTTCTTT.

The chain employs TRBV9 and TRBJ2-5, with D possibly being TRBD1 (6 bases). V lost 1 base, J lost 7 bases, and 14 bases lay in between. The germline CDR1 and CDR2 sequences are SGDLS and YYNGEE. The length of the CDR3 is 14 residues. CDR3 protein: CASSVYRDAGTQYF. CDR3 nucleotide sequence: TGTGCCAGCAGCGTATACAGGGATGCGGGGACCCAGTACTTC.

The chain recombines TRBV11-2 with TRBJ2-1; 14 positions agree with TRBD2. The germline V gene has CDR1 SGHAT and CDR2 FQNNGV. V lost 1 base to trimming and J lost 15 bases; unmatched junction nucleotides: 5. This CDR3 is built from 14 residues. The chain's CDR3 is CASSLVTSGGAWFF. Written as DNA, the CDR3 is TGTGCCAGCAGCTTAGTGACTAGCGGGGGGGCTTGGTTCTTC.

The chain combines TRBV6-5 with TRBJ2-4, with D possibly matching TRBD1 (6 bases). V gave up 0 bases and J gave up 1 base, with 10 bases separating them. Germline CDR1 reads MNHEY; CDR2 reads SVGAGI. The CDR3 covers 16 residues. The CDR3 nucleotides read TGTGCCAGCAGTTACTCTCAGGGGACGGCCAAAAACATTCAGTACTTC. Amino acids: CASSYSQGTAKNIQYF.

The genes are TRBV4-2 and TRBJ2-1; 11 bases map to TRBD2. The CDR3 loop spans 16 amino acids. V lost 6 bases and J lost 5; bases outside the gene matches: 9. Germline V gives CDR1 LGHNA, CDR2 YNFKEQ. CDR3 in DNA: TGTGCCAGCAGACATGCCGGGACTAGCGGAAACAATGAGCAGTTCTTC. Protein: CASRHAGTSGNNEQFF.

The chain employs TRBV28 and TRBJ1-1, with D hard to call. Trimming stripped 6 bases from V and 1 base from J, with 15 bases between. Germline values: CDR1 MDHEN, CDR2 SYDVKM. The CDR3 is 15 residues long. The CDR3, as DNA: TGTGCCAGCAGCAACGGGGAGTTGAGGAACACTGAAGCTTTCTTT. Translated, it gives CASSNGELRNTEAFF.

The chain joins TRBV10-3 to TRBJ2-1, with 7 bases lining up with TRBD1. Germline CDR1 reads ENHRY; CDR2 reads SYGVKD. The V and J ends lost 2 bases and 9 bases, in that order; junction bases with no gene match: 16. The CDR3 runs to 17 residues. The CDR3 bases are TGTGCCATCAGTGAGCCGCCTTTGGGACAGCTCAGGGGTGAGCAGTTCTTC. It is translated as CAISEPPLGQLRGEQFF.

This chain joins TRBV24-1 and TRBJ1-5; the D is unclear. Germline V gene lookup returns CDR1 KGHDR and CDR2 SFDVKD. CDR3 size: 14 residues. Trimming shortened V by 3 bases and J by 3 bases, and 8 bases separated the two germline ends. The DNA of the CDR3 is TGTGCCACCAGTGATCAACAGCTCAATCAGCCCCAGCATTTT. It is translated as CATSDQQLNQPQHF.

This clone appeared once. In DNA form, the CDR3 reads TGTGCCAGCAGTCCTCTTTCGGAGGGAAACTACGAGCAGTACTTC. Protein: CASSPLSEGNYEQYF. The rearrangement joins TRBV28 to TRBJ2-7, with D possibly being TRBD2 (6 bases). The germline V gene has CDR1 MDHEN and CDR2 SYDVKM. This CDR3 is built from 15 residues. Trimming stripped 5 bases from V and 3 bases from J, with 17 bases between.

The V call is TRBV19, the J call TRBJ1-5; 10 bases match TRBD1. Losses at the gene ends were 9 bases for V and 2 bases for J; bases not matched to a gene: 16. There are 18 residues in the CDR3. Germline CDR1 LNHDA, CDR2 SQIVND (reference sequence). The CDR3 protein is CASQSRDRGQGGNQPQHF. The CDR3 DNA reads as TGTGCCAGCCAGTCCCGGGACAGGGGCCAAGGCGGCAATCAGCCCCAGCATTTT.